These 5 T cell receptor beta chains were sequenced from one sample in a study of CD8 T cells in ankylosing spondylitis. TCRdb reprocessed the 5' RACE reads via MiXCR and lists one record per CDR3 protein. Of roughly 38,000 distinct CDR3 sequences detected, approximately 16% appear once; the ten largest clones hold 35% to 50%. The sequenced sample was blood. The receptors shown here come from a male donor with ankylosing spondylitis or in good health (not recorded which).

The J gene is TRBJ2-5, the V gene TRBV20-1; no definite D call. Germline CDR1 DFQATT, CDR2 SNEGSKA (reference sequence). Trimming removed 0 bases from V and 2 bases from J, with 10 bases in between. The CDR3 spans 14 residues. The CDR3 DNA follows: TGCAGTGCTAGAGAGAGTAGCCTACAAGAGACCCAGTACTTC. Encoded protein: CSARESSLQETQYF.

The rearrangement joins TRBV4-3 to TRBJ1-4; D might be TRBD1 (6 bases). This CDR3 has 19 residues. The germline CDR1 and CDR2 sequences are LGHNA and YSLEER. V was cut by 0 bases and J by 0 bases, with 17 bases left in between. The CDR3 is CASSQDYQGPIPTNEKLFF. CDR3 sequence (DNA): TGCGCCAGCAGCCAAGATTATCAGGGGCCTATCCCAACTAATGAAAAACTGTTTTTT.

This clonotype was seen a few times. This chain connects TRBV6-5 to TRBJ1-2, with D unclear. The germline CDR1 and CDR2 sequences are MNHEY and SVGAGI. Between the trimmed V and J ends, which lost 5 bases and 9 bases, there was a span of 16 bases. The CDR3 runs to 13 residues. The chain's CDR3 is CASSVTPGGSYTF. CDR3 DNA sequence: TGTGCCAGCAGTGTTACACCGGGCGGGAGCTACACCTTC.

V usage is TRBV5-1 and J usage is TRBJ1-3, with D possibly being TRBD1 (5 bases). Germline V gives CDR1 SGHRS, CDR2 YFSETQ. V lost 3 bases and J lost 7, with 14 bases in between. This CDR3 is 14 amino acids long. This CDR3 reads CASSSVQDANTIYF. The CDR3 nucleotides read TGCGCCAGCAGCTCTGTACAGGACGCCAACACCATATATTTT.

The chain couples TRBV20-1 to TRBJ1-5; 8 bases fit TRBD1. Germline assignment: CDR1 DFQATT and CDR2 SNEGSKA (reference sequence). This CDR3 region has 15 residues. V lost 4 bases and J lost 2; bases outside the gene matches: 7. CDR3: CSAMRQGSGNQPQHF. CDR3 DNA: TGCAGTGCTATGCGACAGGGGTCGGGCAATCAGCCCCAGCATTTT.